Given below is one T cell receptor beta chain in context. These data belong to a study of blood T cell repertoires in COVID-19. Study information: Whether acute or convalescent, the COVID-19 samples came from the United States, Italy and Spain. Nucleic acid was either cDNA or gDNA, and it came from T cells, B-cell-depleted T cells, or PBMCs.

Study processing details: Reference gene primer amplification gave estimated nucleated cell counts. Profiling relied on immunoSEQ multiplex PCR, and the TCRdb table lists in-frame clones only, not all of them. The V and J calls and clone size are taken from that table; D and trimming were inferred from the DNA. The sample holds 50,000 to 60,000 clones; 85% to 90% are singletons and the top ten take about 27%. The CDR3 has 14 amino acids. Germline assignment: CDR1 MNHEY and CDR2 SMNVEV (reference sequence). Deletions cut 3 bases from V and 3 bases from J, with 8 bases between. Material: peripheral blood. The V call is TRBV27, the J call TRBJ2-2; D is unresolved. The receptor's source is a human donor in a cohort sampled during active COVID-19. CDR3 residues: CASSLKRDTGELFF. DNA of the CDR3: TGTGCCAGCAGTTTGAAGCGAGACACCGGGGAGCTGTTTTTT.